This passage covers 10 T cell receptor beta chains from one sample sequenced in a study of blood T cells in healthy people across ages. With a J-beta primer mix and a sample-barcoded 5' primer, a second PCR ran about 7 to 12 cycles. In TCRdb, the 5' RACE reads were re-called with MiXCR into one record per CDR3 protein. Counted here are about 1.8 million distinct CDR3 sequences, around half occurring once; the ten biggest clones make up approximately 2.1%. The sequenced sample consisted of blood. The receptors originated from a woman aged 40 to 50 in good health.

This chain connects TRBV12-3 or TRBV12-4 to TRBJ1-2; perhaps TRBD1 as D (6 bases). V lost 6 bases, J lost 6 bases, and 17 bases lay in between. This CDR3 contains 14 residues. DNA for the CDR3: TGTGCCAGCAGGTCCCTGAGGGGGGCGGATGGCTACACCTTC. Translating gives CASRSLRGADGYTF.

V gene TRBV27 combines with J gene TRBJ2-3; D gene unclear. The CDR3 length is 15 residues. In germline, CDR1 is MNHEY, CDR2 SMNVEV (reference sequence). The germline V and J ends were trimmed by 3 bases and 9 bases, with 19 bases remaining between them. CDR3 sequence (DNA): TGTGCCAGCAGTTTCAAGTCCGTGTCCAGGTCCACGCAGTATTTT. Its translation is CASSFKSVSRSTQYF.

V is TRBV4-2 and J is TRBJ1-1; 8 bases agree with TRBD1. This CDR3 comprises 13 residues. CDR1 and CDR2 (germline): LGHNA, YNFKEQ. Trimming at V came to 1 base and at J to 10 bases, leaving 5 bases not matched to a gene. The CDR3 DNA is TGTGCCAGCAGCCAAGGGGTTGGGACAGGAGCTTTCTTT. Encoded protein: CASSQGVGTGAFF.

The table lists this clonotype with a few counts. The V call is TRBV7-8, the J call TRBJ2-4, with TRBD1 matching 10 bases. Near its end, the DNA agrees better with TRBJ2-7, so the J call may be wrong. This CDR3 is built from 14 residues. CDR1 and CDR2 from the germline V gene are SGHVS and FQNEAQ. The CDR3 reads CASSPRDRGHEQYF. DNA of the CDR3: TGTGCCAGCAGCCCTCGGGACAGGGGCCACGAGCAGTACTTC.

V usage is TRBV5-1 and J usage is TRBJ2-4; 10 nucleotides match TRBD1. The end of the DNA fits TRBJ2-7 better, so the J call may be wrong. Looked up from germline, CDR1 is SGHRS and CDR2 is YFSETQ. The CDR3 has 18 amino acids. The CDR3: CASSLDRAEGGQGYEQYF. The CDR3 bases are TGCGCCAGCAGCTTGGACAGGGCCGAGGGGGGACAGGGGTACGAGCAGTACTTC.

The chain is built from TRBV10-2 and TRBJ2-5; D might be TRBD1 (6 bases). The J call is uncertain, as TRBJ2-7 better fits the DNA end. The CDR3 covers 14 residues. The germline V gene encodes CDR1 WSHSY and CDR2 SAAADI. The CDR3 region is CASSEEGGSYEQYF. The CDR3, as DNA: TGCGCCAGCAGTGAGGAAGGGGGCTCCTACGAGCAGTACTTC.

V is TRBV20-1 and J is TRBJ1-5; D is ambiguous. The length of the CDR3 is 15 residues. Trimming shortened V by 3 bases and J by 2 bases, and 14 bases separated the two germline ends. Germline CDR1 is DFQATT and CDR2 is SNEGSKA (reference sequence). CDR3 region: CSARNSEGGNQPQHF. CDR3 DNA sequence: TGCAGTGCTAGGAATTCGGAGGGTGGCAATCAGCCCCAGCATTTT.

This clonotype appeared a few times. The V gene is TRBV5-1, the J gene TRBJ2-1; perhaps TRBD1 as D (6 bases). There are 16 residues in the CDR3. V lost 2 bases and J 3 bases, leaving 15 bases between the germline ends. Germline CDR1 and CDR2: SGHRS and YFSETQ. CDR3 residues: CASSLGSGVNYNEQFF. For the CDR3, the DNA is TGCGCCAGCAGCTTAGGGTCAGGGGTCAACTACAATGAGCAGTTCTTC.

The chain is built from TRBV7-2 and TRBJ1-2, with 8 bases that match TRBD1. CDR1 and CDR2 (germline): SGHTA, FQGNSA. V lost 1 base and J lost 1; bases outside the gene matches: 8. This CDR3 comprises 17 residues. This CDR3 reads CASSLEPLQGVNYGYTF. The CDR3 DNA is TGTGCCAGCAGCTTAGAACCGTTACAGGGGGTTAACTATGGCTACACCTTC.

This chain joins TRBV6-5 and TRBJ2-1, with D perhaps given as TRBD1 or TRBD2 (5 bases each). The CDR3 is made up of 14 amino acids. V was shortened by 7 bases and J by 4 bases, with 14 bases between the two germline ends. In germline, CDR1 is MNHEY, CDR2 SVGAGI. The DNA of the CDR3 is TGTGCCAGCAACGCCGAGGGGTGGTACAATGAGCAGTTCTTC. Protein sequence: CASNAEGWYNEQFF.